A selection of T cell receptor beta chains follows, all from one sample in a study of early T cells in non-severe SARS-CoV-2 infection. MiXCR, run by TCRdb on the 5' RACE reads, gives a single entry per CDR3 protein. Among 40,000 to 60,000 distinct CDR3 sequences listed, roughly 4% were seen once. The specimen was whole blood. These receptors were collected from an adult who was a healthcare worker with PCR-confirmed SARS-CoV-2 infection or an uninfected control (not recorded which). Each CDR3 is given with its conserved first and last residue. Each record gives: J gene, clone size, D gene, V gene, CDR3 DNA, CDR3 protein. D genes are given only for firm matches. Clone size is shown for a subset of rows, as once, few, many or a class of expanded clone.

J gene: TRBJ2-7; clone size: many; D gene: TRBD2; V gene: TRBV13; CDR3 DNA: TGTGCCAGCAGCTTCTCCCTAGCGGGAGAATACGAGCAGTACTTC; CDR3 protein: CASSFSLAGEYEQYF
J gene: TRBJ1-6; clone size: .; D gene: .; V gene: TRBV30; CDR3 DNA: TGTGCGTGGGGTATTGATAATTCACCCCTCCACTTT; CDR3 protein: CAWGIDNSPLHF
J gene: TRBJ2-3; clone size: .; D gene: .; V gene: TRBV2; CDR3 DNA: TGTGCCAGCAGCGACTCCGCAGATACGCAGTATTTT; CDR3 protein: CASSDSADTQYF
J gene: TRBJ2-3; clone size: few; D gene: .; V gene: TRBV5-4; CDR3 DNA: TGTGCCAGCAGCGTGGGGGAGGGCACAGATACGCAGTATTTT; CDR3 protein: CASSVGEGTDTQYF
J gene: TRBJ2-7; clone size: many; D gene: .; V gene: TRBV27; CDR3 DNA: TGTGCCAGCAGGAAAGATCTAGCGCCCCACTACGAGCAGTACTTC; CDR3 protein: CASRKDLAPHYEQYF
J gene: TRBJ2-7; clone size: many; D gene: .; V gene: TRBV7-3; CDR3 DNA: TGTGCCAGCAGCTTATCCCCTCTCTACGAGCAGTACTTC; CDR3 protein: CASSLSPLYEQYF
J gene: TRBJ1-5; clone size: .; D gene: TRBD1; V gene: TRBV3-1; CDR3 DNA: TGTGCCAGCAGCTATGGACAGGGCAATCAGCCCCAGCATTTT; CDR3 protein: CASSYGQGNQPQHF
J gene: TRBJ1-1; clone size: many; D gene: .; V gene: TRBV7-2; CDR3 DNA: TGTGCCAGCAGCCCCAGAGACCCGAGGGGAGCTTTCTTT; CDR3 protein: CASSPRDPRGAFF
J gene: TRBJ2-1; clone size: many; D gene: .; V gene: TRBV11-2; CDR3 DNA: TGTGCCAGCAGCTTGACAGCCCTAGGGGATTACAATGAGCAGTTCTTC; CDR3 protein: CASSLTALGDYNEQFF
J gene: TRBJ2-2; clone size: many; D gene: .; V gene: TRBV5-5; CDR3 DNA: TGTGCCAGCAGCTCACAGGGAAGTTACACCGGGGAGCTGTTTTTT; CDR3 protein: CASSSQGSYTGELFF
J gene: TRBJ1-6; clone size: many; D gene: TRBD1; V gene: TRBV10-3; CDR3 DNA: TGTGCCATCGTTCCTCGACAGGGGGCTAATTCACCCCTCCACTTT; CDR3 protein: CAIVPRQGANSPLHF
J gene: TRBJ2-5; clone size: many; D gene: .; V gene: TRBV20-1; CDR3 DNA: TGCAGTGCTAGTCTGGAGACCCAGTACTTC; CDR3 protein: CSASLETQYF
J gene: TRBJ2-1; clone size: .; D gene: TRBD1; V gene: TRBV7-9; CDR3 DNA: TGTGCCAGCAGCCCAGAGTTACAGGGGGCTTCCTACAATGAGCAGTTCTTC; CDR3 protein: CASSPELQGASYNEQFF
J gene: TRBJ2-1; clone size: many; D gene: .; V gene: TRBV30; CDR3 DNA: TGTGCCTGGAGTGCAAGCGGAATACCCTGGGGGCAGTTCTTC; CDR3 protein: CAWSASGIPWGQFF